Here is one T cell receptor (beta chain) with its context. Antigen unknown. The CDR3 sequence is 14 residues long. V gave up 2 bases and J gave up 6 bases; unmatched junction bases: 7. Germline-derived CDR1 and CDR2 are LNHDA and SQIVND (reference sequence). Adults of Caucasian background living in Nashville, Tennessee made up all donors. Negatively enriched CD4+ T cells were divided by CD45RA into naive and memory. Sequenced by immunoSEQ multiplex PCR; TCRdb stores in-frame clones only, minus some. The sample gives 2 million to 3 million clones, 80% to 95% of which show up once; around 0.4% is in the top ten. The data belong to a study of shared clonotypes between healthy human individuals. The wider study: Donors had three CD4 naive, three CD4 memory, two CD8 naive and one CD8 memory plate apiece. Findings of the study overall: Naive subsets generally had larger estimated richness than memory subsets.

Material: naive CD4+ T cells from PBMCs. The subset was: CD45RA+ positively selected. The chain carries TRBV19 and TRBJ2-7; 7 nucleotides line up with TRBD2. The source of this sequence is a man aged 18 to 30 in good health. Some clones in this sample may be carry-over from other donors' samples. This CDR3 reads CASSIRWEGVEQYF. The CDR3 DNA sequence: TGTGCCAGTAGTATACGGTGGGAGGGAGTCGAGCAGTACTTC.